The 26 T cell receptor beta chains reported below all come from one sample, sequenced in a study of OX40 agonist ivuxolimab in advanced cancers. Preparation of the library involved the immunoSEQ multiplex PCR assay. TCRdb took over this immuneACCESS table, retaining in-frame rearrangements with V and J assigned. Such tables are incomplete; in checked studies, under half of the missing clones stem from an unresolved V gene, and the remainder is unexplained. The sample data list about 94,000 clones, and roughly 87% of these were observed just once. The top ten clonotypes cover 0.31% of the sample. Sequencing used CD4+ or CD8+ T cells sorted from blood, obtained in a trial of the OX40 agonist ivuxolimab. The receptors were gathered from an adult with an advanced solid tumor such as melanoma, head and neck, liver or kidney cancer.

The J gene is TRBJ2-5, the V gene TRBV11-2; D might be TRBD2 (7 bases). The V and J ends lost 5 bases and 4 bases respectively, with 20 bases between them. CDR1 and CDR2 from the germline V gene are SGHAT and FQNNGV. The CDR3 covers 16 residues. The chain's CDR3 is CASSAPRMGGRETQYF. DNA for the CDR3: TGTGCCAGCAGCGCCCCTCGGATGGGGGGGCGAGAGACCCAGTACTTC.

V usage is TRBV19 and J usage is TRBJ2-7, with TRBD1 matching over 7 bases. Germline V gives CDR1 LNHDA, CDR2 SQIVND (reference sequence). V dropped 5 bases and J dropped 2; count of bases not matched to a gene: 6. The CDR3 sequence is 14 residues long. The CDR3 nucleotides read TGTGCCAGTAGTCCGGGACAGCGAACCTACGAGCAGTACTTC. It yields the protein CASSPGQRTYEQYF.

The CDR3 coding sequence is TGTGCCAGCAGCCCAACCGCGCGGGGTTCACCCCTCCACTTT. Translated: CASSPTARGSPLHF. The chain joins TRBV7-6 to TRBJ1-6, with D hard to call. Germline V gives CDR1 SGHVS, CDR2 FNYEAQ. Trimming left V 5 bases short and J 9 bases short, with 14 bases between. This CDR3 comprises 14 residues.

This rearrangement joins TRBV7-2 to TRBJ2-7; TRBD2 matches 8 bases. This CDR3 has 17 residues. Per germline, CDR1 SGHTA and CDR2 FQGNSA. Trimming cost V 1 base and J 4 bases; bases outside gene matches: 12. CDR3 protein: CASSLVSAMAGGYEQYF. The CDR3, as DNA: TGTGCCAGCAGCTTAGTCTCAGCTATGGCGGGGGGTTACGAGCAGTACTTC.

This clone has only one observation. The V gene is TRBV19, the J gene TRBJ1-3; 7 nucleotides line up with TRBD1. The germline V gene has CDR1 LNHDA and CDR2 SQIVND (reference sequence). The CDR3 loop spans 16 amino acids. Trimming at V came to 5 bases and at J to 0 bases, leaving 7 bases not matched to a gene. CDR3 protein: CASSPGGQFSGNTIYF. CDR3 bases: TGTGCCAGTAGTCCGGGGGGACAGTTCTCTGGAAACACCATATATTTT.

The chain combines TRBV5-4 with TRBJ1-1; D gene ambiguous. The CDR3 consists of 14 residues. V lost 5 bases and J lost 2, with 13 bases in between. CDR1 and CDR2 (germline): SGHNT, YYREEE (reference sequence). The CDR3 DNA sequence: TGTGCCAGCAGGGTAGAGTGGACCAACACTGAAGCTTTCTTT. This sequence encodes CASRVEWTNTEAFF.

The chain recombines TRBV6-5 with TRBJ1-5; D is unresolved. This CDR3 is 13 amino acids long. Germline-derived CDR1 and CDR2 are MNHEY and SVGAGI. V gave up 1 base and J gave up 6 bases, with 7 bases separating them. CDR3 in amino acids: CASSYFPGQPQHF. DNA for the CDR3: TGTGCCAGCAGTTACTTCCCTGGTCAGCCCCAGCATTTT.

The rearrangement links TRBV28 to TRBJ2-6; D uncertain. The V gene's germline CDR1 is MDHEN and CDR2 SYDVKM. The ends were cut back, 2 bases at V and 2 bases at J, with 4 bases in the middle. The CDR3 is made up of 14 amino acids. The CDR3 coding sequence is TGTGCCAGCAGTTTAACTGCTGGGGCCAACGTCCTGACTTTC. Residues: CASSLTAGANVLTF.

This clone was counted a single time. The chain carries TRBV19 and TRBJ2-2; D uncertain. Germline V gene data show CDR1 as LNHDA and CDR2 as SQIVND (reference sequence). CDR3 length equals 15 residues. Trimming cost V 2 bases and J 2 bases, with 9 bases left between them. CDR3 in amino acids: CASSIPQTNTGELFF. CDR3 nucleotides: TGTGCCAGTAGTATACCACAGACTAACACCGGGGAGCTGTTTTTT.

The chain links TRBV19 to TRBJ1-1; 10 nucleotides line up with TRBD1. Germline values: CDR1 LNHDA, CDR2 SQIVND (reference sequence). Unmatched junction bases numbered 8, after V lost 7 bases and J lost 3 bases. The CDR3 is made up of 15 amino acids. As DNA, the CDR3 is TGTGCCAGTACAGACAGGGGGCATTCGGACACTGAAGCTTTCTTT. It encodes CASTDRGHSDTEAFF.

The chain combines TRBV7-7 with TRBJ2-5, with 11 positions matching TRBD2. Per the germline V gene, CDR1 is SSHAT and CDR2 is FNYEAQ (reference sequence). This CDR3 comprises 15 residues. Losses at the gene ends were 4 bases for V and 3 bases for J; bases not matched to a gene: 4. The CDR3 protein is CASSSIAGGEETQYF. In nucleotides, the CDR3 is TGTGCCAGCAGCTCCATAGCGGGGGGGGAAGAGACCCAGTACTTC.

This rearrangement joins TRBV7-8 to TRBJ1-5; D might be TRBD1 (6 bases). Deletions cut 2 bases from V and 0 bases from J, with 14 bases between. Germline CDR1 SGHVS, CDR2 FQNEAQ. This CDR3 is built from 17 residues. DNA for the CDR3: TGTGCCAGCAGCTTAAGGGCGGGGGCTTATAGCAATCAGCCCCAGCATTTT. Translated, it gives CASSLRAGAYSNQPQHF.

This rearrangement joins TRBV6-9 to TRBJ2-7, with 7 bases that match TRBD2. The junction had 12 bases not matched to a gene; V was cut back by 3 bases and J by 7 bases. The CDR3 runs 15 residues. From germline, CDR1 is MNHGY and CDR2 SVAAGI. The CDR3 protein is CASSYTTALGGEQYF. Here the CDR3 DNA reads TGTGCCAGCAGTTACACAACAGCCCTGGGGGGGGAGCAGTACTTC.

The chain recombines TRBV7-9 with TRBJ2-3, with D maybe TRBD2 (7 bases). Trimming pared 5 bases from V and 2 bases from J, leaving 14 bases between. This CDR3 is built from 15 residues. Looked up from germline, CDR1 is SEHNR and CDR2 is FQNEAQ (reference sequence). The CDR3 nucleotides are TGTGCCAGCAGCGAAGGGGCGGGGGCCACAGATACGCAGTATTTT. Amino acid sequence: CASSEGAGATDTQYF.

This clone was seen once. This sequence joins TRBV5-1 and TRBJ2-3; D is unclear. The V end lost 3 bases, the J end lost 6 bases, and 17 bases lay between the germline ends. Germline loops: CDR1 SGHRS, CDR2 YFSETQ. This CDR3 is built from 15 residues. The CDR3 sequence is CASSSPGSTTDTQYF. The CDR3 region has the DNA TGCGCCAGCAGCTCGCCCGGGTCAACCACCGATACGCAGTATTTT.

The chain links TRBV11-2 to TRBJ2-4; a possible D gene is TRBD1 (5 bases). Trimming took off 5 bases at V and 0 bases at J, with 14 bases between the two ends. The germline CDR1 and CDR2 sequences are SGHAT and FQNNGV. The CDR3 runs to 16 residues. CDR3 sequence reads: CASSAGIPLAKNIQYF. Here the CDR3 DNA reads TGTGCCAGCAGCGCAGGGATTCCACTAGCCAAAAACATTCAGTACTTC.

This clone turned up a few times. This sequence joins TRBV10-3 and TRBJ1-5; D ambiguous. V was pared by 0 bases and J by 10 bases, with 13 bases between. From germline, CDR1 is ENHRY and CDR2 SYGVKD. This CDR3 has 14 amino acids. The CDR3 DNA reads TGTGCCATCAGTGAGTCTGCCGGTCGAGTCCCCCAGCATTTT. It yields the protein CAISESAGRVPQHF.

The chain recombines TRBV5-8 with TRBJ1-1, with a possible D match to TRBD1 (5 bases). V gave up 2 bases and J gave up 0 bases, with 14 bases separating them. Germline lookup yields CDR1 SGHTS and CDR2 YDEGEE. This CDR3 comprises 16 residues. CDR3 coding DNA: TGTGCCAGCAGCTTAACTCTAGGGGTCGTGAACACTGAAGCTTTCTTT. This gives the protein CASSLTLGVVNTEAFF.

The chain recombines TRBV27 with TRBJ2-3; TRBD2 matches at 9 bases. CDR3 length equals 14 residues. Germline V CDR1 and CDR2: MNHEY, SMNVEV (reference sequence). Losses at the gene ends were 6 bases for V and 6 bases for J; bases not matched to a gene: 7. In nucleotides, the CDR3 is TGTGCCAGCAGGTCACTAGCGGGCGGGGATACGCAGTATTTT. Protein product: CASRSLAGGDTQYF.

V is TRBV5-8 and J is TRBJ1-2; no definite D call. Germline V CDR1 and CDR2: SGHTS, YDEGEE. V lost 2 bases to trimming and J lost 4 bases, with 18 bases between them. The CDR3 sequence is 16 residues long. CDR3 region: CASSFGPRNAGYGYTF. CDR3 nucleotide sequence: TGTGCCAGCAGCTTCGGACCTAGGAACGCTGGCTATGGCTACACCTTC.

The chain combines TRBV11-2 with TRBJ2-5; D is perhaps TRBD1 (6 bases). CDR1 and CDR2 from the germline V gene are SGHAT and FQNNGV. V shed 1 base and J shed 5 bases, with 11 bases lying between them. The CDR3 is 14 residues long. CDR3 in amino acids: CASSLGGRGETQYF. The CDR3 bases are TGTGCCAGCAGCTTAGGGGGGCGCGGGGAGACCCAGTACTTC.

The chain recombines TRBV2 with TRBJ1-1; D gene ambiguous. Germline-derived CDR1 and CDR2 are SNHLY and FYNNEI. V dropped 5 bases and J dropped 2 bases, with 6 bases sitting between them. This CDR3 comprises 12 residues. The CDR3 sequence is CASSPSNTEAFF. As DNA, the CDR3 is TGTGCCAGCAGTCCAAGTAACACTGAAGCTTTCTTT.

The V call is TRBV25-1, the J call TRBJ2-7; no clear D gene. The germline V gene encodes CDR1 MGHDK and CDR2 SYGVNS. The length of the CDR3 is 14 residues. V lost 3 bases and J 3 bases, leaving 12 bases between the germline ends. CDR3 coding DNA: TGTGCCAGCAGTGACCCTGTGAGGTTCTACGAGCAGTACTTC. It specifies CASSDPVRFYEQYF.

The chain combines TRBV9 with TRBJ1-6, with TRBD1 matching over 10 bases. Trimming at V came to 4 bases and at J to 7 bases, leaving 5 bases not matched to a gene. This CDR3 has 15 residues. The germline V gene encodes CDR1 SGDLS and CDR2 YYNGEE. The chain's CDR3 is CASSPGQGKNSPLHF. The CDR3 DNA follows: TGTGCCAGCAGCCCGGGACAGGGGAAGAATTCACCCCTCCACTTT.

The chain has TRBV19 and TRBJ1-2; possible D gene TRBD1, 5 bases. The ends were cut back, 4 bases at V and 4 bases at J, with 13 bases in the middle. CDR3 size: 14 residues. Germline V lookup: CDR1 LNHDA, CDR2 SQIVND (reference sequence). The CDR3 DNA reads TGTGCCAGTAGTAGGCAGGACGGGGGCTATGGCTACACCTTC. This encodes CASSRQDGGYGYTF.

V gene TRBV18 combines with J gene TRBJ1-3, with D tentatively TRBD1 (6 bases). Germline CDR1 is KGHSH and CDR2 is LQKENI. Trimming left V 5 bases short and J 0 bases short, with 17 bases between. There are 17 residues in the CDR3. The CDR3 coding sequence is TGTGCCAGCTCATCCTTCGCCGCAGGGGCCTCTGGAAACACCATATATTTT. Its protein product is CASSSFAAGASGNTIYF.